The 2 T cell receptor beta chains below all came from one sample that was sequenced in a study of T cells after yellow fever vaccination. TCRdb independently ran MiXCR on the 5' RACE reads; one entry per CDR3 protein. Of 400,000 or so distinct CDR3 sequences listed, approximately 10% are singletons. Sequences were derived from PBMCs, sampled on the day of the first yellow fever vaccination. Source of these receptors: a man younger than 35 who received the YFV17D yellow fever vaccine.

This clonotype came up a few times. The chain has TRBV4-2 and TRBJ2-1; 8 bases fit TRBD2. Unmatched junction bases numbered 5, after V lost 0 bases and J lost 7 bases. The CDR3 spans 15 residues. The germline CDR1 and CDR2 sequences are LGHNA and YNFKEQ. CDR3 nucleotides: TGTGCCAGCAGCCAAGATACGGGAGGGTGGAATGAGCAGTTCTTC. Translation: CASSQDTGGWNEQFF.

This clonotype has just a few counts. The chain employs TRBV5-1 and TRBJ1-2, with D perhaps matching TRBD1 (6 bases). Per germline, CDR1 SGHRS and CDR2 YFSETQ. The CDR3 covers 14 residues. The V end lost 0 bases, the J end lost 8 bases, and 14 bases lay between the germline ends. CDR3 bases: TGCGCCAGCAGCTTGGATGGACAGCCTTGGGGCTACACCTTC. Its protein is CASSLDGQPWGYTF.